Following are 31 T cell receptor beta chains from one sample sequenced in a study of T-cell memory formation after mild COVID-19. From the 5' RACE reads, TCRdb called clonotypes with MiXCR, one entry per CDR3 protein. This sample has about 610,000 distinct CDR3 sequences, with around 16% found just once. The sequenced sample consisted of PBMCs or a T cell subset sorted from them (not recorded which). Receptors originate from an adult woman who had mild COVID-19 (a few samples of this study predate the infection). Cell type and time point are not known.

The count of this clonotype is one. J is TRBJ2-3 and V is TRBV15, with a weak D call TRBD2 (6 bases). Germline lookup yields CDR1 LNHNV and CDR2 YYDKDF (reference sequence). V lost 5 bases and J lost 4, with 16 bases in between. This CDR3 contains 15 residues. The CDR3 sequence is CATSPRSGGADTQYF. The CDR3 region has the DNA TGTGCCACCAGCCCCCGGTCAGGAGGGGCAGATACGCAGTATTTT. Supplemented by reference TRBV15 and TRBJ2-3, the full variable domain reads DAMVIQNPRYQVTQFGKPVTLSCSQTLNHNVMYWYQQKSSQAPKLLFHYYDKDFNNEADTPDNFQSRRPNTSFCFLDIRSPGLGDTAMYLCATSPRSGGADTQYFGPGTRLTVL.

V gene TRBV3-1 combines with J gene TRBJ1-3; D is uncertain. Trimming stripped 5 bases from V and 3 bases from J, with 5 bases between. Germline values: CDR1 LGHDT, CDR2 YNNKEL (reference sequence). The CDR3 runs to 12 residues. In DNA form, the CDR3 reads TGTGCCAGCAGCTCCGATGGAAACACCATATATTTT. This codes for CASSSDGNTIYF.

This clonotype occurred a few times. V gene TRBV3-1 combines with J gene TRBJ2-7; no clear D gene. The germline CDR1 and CDR2 sequences are LGHDT and YNNKEL (reference sequence). V lost 3 bases, J lost 5 bases, and 11 bases lay in between. This CDR3 spans 13 amino acids. The CDR3 region has the DNA TGTGCCAGCAGCCATACGGGTCCTGACGAGCAGTACTTC. Translated, it gives CASSHTGPDEQYF.

This clonotype has just a few counts. J is TRBJ2-3 and V is TRBV12-3 or TRBV12-4; D gene unclear. The CDR3 is 13 amino acids. V was cut by 5 bases and J by 5 bases, with 11 bases left in between. The CDR3 sequence is CASSPPAVDTQYF. CDR3 DNA: TGTGCCAGCAGTCCTCCGGCGGTAGATACGCAGTATTTT.

This clonotype came up a few times. The rearrangement joins TRBV20-1 to TRBJ2-1; 10 positions match TRBD2. CDR3 length equals 19 residues. The V segment lost 2 bases and the J segment 7 bases; nucleotides outside the gene matches: 20. CDR1 DFQATT and CDR2 SNEGSKA come from the germline V gene (reference sequence). The CDR3 region is CSARTLPPGASGRSNEQFF. CDR3 coding DNA: TGCAGTGCTAGAACCCTACCCCCTGGGGCTAGCGGGAGATCTAATGAGCAGTTCTTC.

This clonotype was seen only a few times. J is TRBJ2-5 and V is TRBV18, with D maybe TRBD2 (5 bases). The germline V gene has CDR1 KGHSH and CDR2 LQKENI. The CDR3 is made up of 13 amino acids. Deletions cut 3 bases from V and 5 bases from J, with 10 bases between. In nucleotides, the CDR3 is TGTGCCAGCTCACCCTCCGGGGTGGAGACCCAGTACTTC. Amino acid sequence: CASSPSGVETQYF.

J is TRBJ2-1 and V is TRBV24-1; tentatively, D is TRBD2 (6 bases). The CDR3 consists of 15 residues. Germline assignment: CDR1 KGHDR and CDR2 SFDVKD. V gave up 4 bases and J gave up 4 bases, with 13 bases separating them. Written as DNA, the CDR3 is TGTGCCACCAGTGACCCAAGCGGGCAGTACAATGAGCAGTTCTTC. Translating it yields CATSDPSGQYNEQFF.

This clonotype was recorded many times. The J gene is TRBJ2-2, the V gene TRBV12-3 or TRBV12-4; maybe TRBD1 (6 bases). Trimming took 7 bases from V and 7 from J, leaving 10 bases between them. The CDR3 runs 12 residues. Here the CDR3 DNA reads TGTGCCAGCACCCCAGGGGTCGGGGAGCTGTTTTTT. Translating it yields CASTPGVGELFF.

The gene calls are TRBV7-9 and TRBJ1-1; D uncertain. Trimming took off 1 base at V and 4 bases at J, with 10 bases between the two ends. The CDR3 runs 14 residues. Germline CDR1 reads SEHNR; CDR2 reads FQNEAQ (reference sequence). The CDR3 coding sequence is TGTGCCAGCAGCTTAGTTCACCGGAGCACTGAAGCTTTCTTT. Encoded protein: CASSLVHRSTEAFF.

This clonotype has more than one count but fewer than ten. CDR3 sequence (DNA): TGTGCCAGCAGTTTTAGAGGGGCCCTGAGGAACCAGCCCCAGCATTTT. Amino acids: CASSFRGALRNQPQHF. The genes are TRBV12-3 or TRBV12-4 and TRBJ1-5; a weak D match, TRBD1 (5 bases). The CDR3 contains 16 residues. V lost 3 bases, J lost 7 bases, and 19 bases lay in between.

The gene calls are TRBV19 and TRBJ2-7; D unclear. The CDR3 is 14 residues long. The germline V gene has CDR1 LNHDA and CDR2 SQIVND (reference sequence). V was shortened by 8 bases and J by 0 bases, with 14 bases between the two germline ends. The CDR3 region has the DNA TGTGCCAGTCGGCCGGGTGTTAGCTCCTACGAGCAGTACTTC. As protein: CASRPGVSSYEQYF.

This chain links TRBV7-8 with TRBJ1-5; D may be TRBD1 (5 bases). The V gene's germline CDR1 is SGHVS and CDR2 FQNEAQ. The CDR3 consists of 14 residues. Trimming removed 4 bases from V and 5 bases from J, with 12 bases in between. The CDR3 coding sequence is TGTGCCAGCAGCTCGGGACCTCAGGATCAGCCCCAGCATTTT. Its translation: CASSSGPQDQPQHF.

Only a few counts were recorded for this clonotype. This chain uses TRBV19 with TRBJ2-1; 7 bases are a match to TRBD2. The CDR3 length is 14 residues. Germline assignment: CDR1 LNHDA and CDR2 SQIVND (reference sequence). Trimming cost V 7 bases and J 6 bases; bases outside gene matches: 9. CDR3 bases: TGTGCCAGTAATCCCACGGGAGGCAGCAATGAGCAGTTCTTC. It yields the protein CASNPTGGSNEQFF.

This clonotype was detected only a few times. The rearrangement links TRBV24-1 to TRBJ1-2; D is ambiguous. The germline gives CDR1 KGHDR, CDR2 SFDVKD. This CDR3 has 11 residues. The ends were cut back, 1 base at V and 7 bases at J, with 3 bases in the middle. The CDR3 reads CATSDLSGYTF. The CDR3 coding sequence is TGTGCCACCAGTGATTTATCTGGCTACACCTTC.

The chain is built from TRBV20-1 and TRBJ2-2; possible D gene TRBD2, 6 bases. The CDR3 has 19 amino acids. From germline, CDR1 is DFQATT and CDR2 SNEGSKA (reference sequence). The germline V and J ends were trimmed by 1 base and 0 bases, with 21 bases remaining between them. CDR3 sequence (DNA): TGCAGTGCTAGAGGAATAAGGGAAACTAGCCGCTCGAACACCGGGGAGCTGTTTTTT. Translated, it gives CSARGIRETSRSNTGELFF.

The chain has TRBV7-6 and TRBJ2-2; 8 bases are a match to TRBD1. J was trimmed by 1 base and V by 5 bases; bases with no gene match: 12. The germline V gene has CDR1 SGHVS and CDR2 FNYEAQ. The CDR3 length is 18 residues. The CDR3 protein is CASSPRYDRGGNTGELFF. The CDR3, as DNA: TGTGCCAGCAGCCCCCGATACGACAGGGGCGGGAACACCGGGGAGCTGTTTTTT.

The chain is built from TRBV20-1 and TRBJ1-2, with 12 positions matching TRBD1. The V and J ends lost 6 bases and 8 bases, in that order; junction bases with no gene match: 7. The CDR3 is made up of 13 amino acids. CDR1 and CDR2 (germline): DFQATT, SNEGSKA (reference sequence). The CDR3: CSARDRGRKGYTF. For the CDR3, the DNA is TGCAGTGCACGGGACAGGGGGCGCAAGGGCTACACCTTC.

This clonotype has a count of ten or more. The chain carries TRBV27 and TRBJ2-4; 10 bases are a match to TRBD1. V shed 4 bases, J shed 13 bases, and the junction held 10 bases outside the gene matches. This CDR3 is built from 14 residues. Germline loops: CDR1 MNHEY, CDR2 SMNVEV (reference sequence). CDR3 DNA sequence: TGTGCCAGCAGTTCGACAGGGGGCGCGTCTAACCAGTACTTC. Amino acids: CASSSTGGASNQYF.

This clonotype has a handful of counts. The V gene is TRBV4-1, the J gene TRBJ2-3; either TRBD1 or TRBD2 may supply D (5 bases each). V lost 1 base, J lost 6 bases, and 14 bases lay in between. Germline loops: CDR1 MGHRA, CDR2 YSYEKL. The CDR3 runs to 15 residues. The CDR3 is CASSQGPGRTDTQYF. Here the CDR3 DNA reads TGCGCCAGCAGCCAAGGACCGGGACGGACGGATACGCAGTATTTT.

This clonotype was recorded a few times. This chain links TRBV29-1 with TRBJ2-2; the match to TRBD2 covers 12 bases. Germline V gene data show CDR1 as SQVTM and CDR2 as ANQGSEA. This CDR3 comprises 14 residues. V was clipped by 8 bases and J by 4 bases; unmatched bases: 5. The CDR3 sequence: CSSRTSGTTGELFF. In DNA form, the CDR3 reads TGCAGCTCCCGGACTAGCGGGACCACCGGGGAGCTGTTTTTT.

This chain links TRBV6-2 or TRBV6-3 with TRBJ2-3; 8 nucleotides line up with TRBD2. This CDR3 region has 16 residues. CDR1 and CDR2 (germline): MNHEY, SVGEGT. The V segment lost 5 bases and the J segment 2 bases; nucleotides outside the gene matches: 9. This CDR3 reads CASSQATSVFTDTQYF. For the CDR3, the DNA is TGTGCCAGCAGTCAAGCGACTAGCGTATTCACAGATACGCAGTATTTT.

This clonotype was detected only a few times. This CDR3 reads CSARDRFVANPYNEQFF. The CDR3, as DNA: TGCAGTGCTAGAGATCGGTTCGTGGCAAACCCTTACAATGAGCAGTTCTTC. The V and J genes are TRBV20-1 and TRBJ2-1; D is undetermined. CDR3 length: 17 residues. Trimming removed 0 bases from V and 4 bases from J, with 19 bases in between. The germline gives CDR1 DFQATT, CDR2 SNEGSKA (reference sequence).

The chain couples TRBV7-9 to TRBJ2-7; weak D call: TRBD1 (6 bases). The CDR3 contains 14 residues. CDR1 is SEHNR, CDR2 FQNEAQ, per germline (reference sequence). V dropped 5 bases and J dropped 2 bases, with 13 bases sitting between them. The CDR3 sequence is CASSITGQAYEQYF. For the CDR3, the DNA is TGTGCCAGCAGCATAACGGGACAAGCCTACGAGCAGTACTTC. The complete variable domain, with remaining parts taken from reference TRBV7-9 and TRBJ2-7, reads DTGVSQNPRHKITKRGQNVTFRCDPISEHNRLYWYRQTLGQGPEFLTYFQNEAQLEKSRLLSDRFSAERPKGSFSTLEIQRTEQGDSAMYLCASSITGQAYEQYFGPGTRLTVT.

The sample holds a few counts of this clonotype. V and J are TRBV12-3 or TRBV12-4 and TRBJ2-2, with 7 bases that match TRBD1. The CDR3 runs to 16 residues. The junction had 9 bases not matched to a gene; V was cut back by 6 bases and J by 2 bases. CDR3 in amino acids: CASRERQGLNTGELFF. CDR3 sequence (DNA): TGTGCCAGCAGGGAACGACAGGGCCTTAACACCGGGGAGCTGTTTTTT.

This clonotype has a count of ten or more. V usage is TRBV5-1 and J usage is TRBJ1-1, with D perhaps TRBD1 (5 bases). The CDR3 length is 12 residues. V shed 4 bases and J shed 5 bases, with 9 bases lying between them. Germline lookup yields CDR1 SGHRS and CDR2 YFSETQ. The DNA for the CDR3 is TGCGCCAGCAGCCCGGGACTAACTGAAGCTTTCTTT. Translation gives CASSPGLTEAFF.

This clonotype was counted a few times. The rearrangement uses TRBV7-9 and TRBJ2-3, with TRBD1 as a possible D gene (6 bases). Trimming removed 10 bases at V and 6 bases at J, with 20 bases between. CDR1 and CDR2 (germline): SEHNR, FQNEAQ (reference sequence). The CDR3 runs to 14 residues. This chain's CDR3 is CATQPSGVADTQYF. CDR3 coding DNA: TGTGCCACCCAACCATCAGGGGTGGCCGATACGCAGTATTTT.

This clonotype was observed a handful of times. The chain recombines TRBV7-3 with TRBJ1-5; maybe TRBD1 (5 bases). V lost 5 bases and J 6 bases, leaving 23 bases between the germline ends. The germline V gene has CDR1 SGHTA and CDR2 FQGTGA. The CDR3 has 17 residues. Here the CDR3 DNA reads TGTGCCAGCAGCCCCCGGCCCGGACCGGGGGACTCTCAGCCCCAGCATTTT. This encodes CASSPRPGPGDSQPQHF.

This clonotype has only a few counts. This sequence joins TRBV5-1 and TRBJ2-3; 10 positions match TRBD1. The germline V gene encodes CDR1 SGHRS and CDR2 YFSETQ. Trimming cost V 4 bases and J 4 bases; bases outside gene matches: 3. The CDR3 length is 14 residues. The CDR3 DNA reads TGCGCCAGCAGCGTGGGACAGGGGCCAGATACGCAGTATTTT. Translating it yields CASSVGQGPDTQYF.

This clonotype was counted only a few times. The chain carries TRBV10-3 and TRBJ2-1; 9 bases agree with TRBD1. With 6 bases clipped from V and 9 bases from J, the junction kept 9 bases outside the gene matches. The CDR3 is 14 residues long. From germline, CDR1 is ENHRY and CDR2 SYGVKD. CDR3 in amino acids: CAIRSGDRGGEQFF. The CDR3 DNA follows: TGTGCCATCAGGTCTGGTGACAGGGGGGGTGAGCAGTTCTTC.

The CDR3 DNA reads as TGCGCCAGCAGAAGACAGGGGGATCAGCCAGGCACAGATACGCAGTATTTT. The encoded protein is CASRRQGDQPGTDTQYF. The rearrangement links TRBV5-1 to TRBJ2-3; 9 bases align to TRBD1. Germline CDR1 SGHRS, CDR2 YFSETQ. The ends lost 5 bases at V and 1 base at J; junction bases unmatched: 11. This CDR3 contains 17 residues.

There are a few counts of this clonotype. V is TRBV27 and J is TRBJ1-1; D is unclear. The V end was cut by 4 bases, the J end by 5 bases, with 14 bases between. The germline V gene encodes CDR1 MNHEY and CDR2 SMNVEV (reference sequence). The CDR3 runs 14 residues. CDR3 DNA: TGTGCCAGCAGTTACGGGGTTCCCCAGACTGAAGCTTTCTTT. Translated: CASSYGVPQTEAFF.